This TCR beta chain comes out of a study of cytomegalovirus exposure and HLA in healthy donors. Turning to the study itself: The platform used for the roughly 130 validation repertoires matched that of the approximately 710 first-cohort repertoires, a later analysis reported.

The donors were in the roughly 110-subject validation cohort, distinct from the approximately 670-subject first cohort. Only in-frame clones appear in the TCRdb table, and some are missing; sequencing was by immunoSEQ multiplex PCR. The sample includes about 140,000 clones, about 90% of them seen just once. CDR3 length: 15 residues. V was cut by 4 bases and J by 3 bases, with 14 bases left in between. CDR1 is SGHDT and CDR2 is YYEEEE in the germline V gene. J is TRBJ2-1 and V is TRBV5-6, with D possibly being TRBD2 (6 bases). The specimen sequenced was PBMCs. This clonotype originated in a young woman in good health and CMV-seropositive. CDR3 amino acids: CASSPTGEVYNEQFF. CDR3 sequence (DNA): TGTGCCAGCAGCCCGACGGGGGAGGTCTACAATGAGCAGTTCTTC.